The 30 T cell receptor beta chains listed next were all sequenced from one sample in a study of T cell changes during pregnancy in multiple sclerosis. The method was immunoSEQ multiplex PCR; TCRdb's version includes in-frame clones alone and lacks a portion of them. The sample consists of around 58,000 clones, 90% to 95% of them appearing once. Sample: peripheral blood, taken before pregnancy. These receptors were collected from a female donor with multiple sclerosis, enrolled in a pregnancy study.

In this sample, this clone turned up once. This CDR3 is CASSVDVRYQETQYF. Here the CDR3 DNA reads TGTGCCAGCAGCGTAGATGTCCGATACCAAGAGACCCAGTACTTC. The genes are TRBV6-1 and TRBJ2-5; D gene uncertain. Germline V CDR1 and CDR2: MNHNS, SASEGT. CDR3 length equals 15 residues. The V end lost 6 bases, the J end lost 0 bases, and 14 bases lay between the germline ends.

CDR3 sequence: CASSGTGAPYEQYF. DNA for the CDR3: TGTGCCAGCAGTGGGACAGGGGCCCCCTACGAGCAGTACTTC. V usage is TRBV2 and J usage is TRBJ2-7; 9 positions agree with TRBD1. This CDR3 contains 14 residues. The germline CDR1 and CDR2 sequences are SNHLY and FYNNEI. V lost 4 bases and J lost 2; bases outside the gene matches: 3.

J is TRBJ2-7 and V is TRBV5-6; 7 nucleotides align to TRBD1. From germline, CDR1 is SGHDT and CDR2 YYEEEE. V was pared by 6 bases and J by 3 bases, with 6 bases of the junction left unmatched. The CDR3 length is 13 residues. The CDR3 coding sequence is TGTGCCAGCACCGGGGACAGAAGCTACGAGCAGTACTTC. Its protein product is CASTGDRSYEQYF.

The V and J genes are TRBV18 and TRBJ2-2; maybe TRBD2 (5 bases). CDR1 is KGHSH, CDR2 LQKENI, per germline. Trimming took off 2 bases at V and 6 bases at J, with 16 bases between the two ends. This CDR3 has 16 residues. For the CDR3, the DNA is TGTGCCAGCTCACCAGACGTCCGGGGAGATTCCGGGGAGCTGTTTTTT. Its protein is CASSPDVRGDSGELFF.

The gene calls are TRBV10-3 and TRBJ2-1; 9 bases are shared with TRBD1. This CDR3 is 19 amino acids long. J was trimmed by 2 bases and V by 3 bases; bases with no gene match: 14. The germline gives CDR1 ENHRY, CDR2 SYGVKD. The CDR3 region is CAISEPDRGSGGAYNEQFF. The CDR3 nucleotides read TGTGCCATCAGTGAACCCGACAGGGGGAGTGGGGGGGCCTACAATGAGCAGTTCTTC.

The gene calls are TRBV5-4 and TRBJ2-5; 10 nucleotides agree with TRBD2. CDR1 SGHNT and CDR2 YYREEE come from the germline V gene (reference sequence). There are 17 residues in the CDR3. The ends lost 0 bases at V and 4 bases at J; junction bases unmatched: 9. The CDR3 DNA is TGTGCCAGCAGCTTGGCGGCGTCTACTAGCGGGGTAGAGACCCAGTACTTC. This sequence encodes CASSLAASTSGVETQYF. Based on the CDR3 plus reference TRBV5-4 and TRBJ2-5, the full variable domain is ETGVTQSPTHLIKTRGQQVTLRCSSQSGHNTVSWYQQALGQGPQFIFQYYREEENGRGNFPPRFSGLQFPNYSSELNVNALELDDSALYLCASSLAASTSGVETQYFGPGTRLLVL.

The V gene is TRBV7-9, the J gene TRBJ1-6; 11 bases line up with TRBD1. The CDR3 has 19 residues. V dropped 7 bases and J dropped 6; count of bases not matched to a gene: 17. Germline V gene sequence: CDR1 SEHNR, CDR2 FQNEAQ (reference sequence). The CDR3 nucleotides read TGTGCCAGCATCAAATTTACCGGGACAGGGGGAATTACTAATTCACCCCTCCACTTT. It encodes CASIKFTGTGGITNSPLHF.

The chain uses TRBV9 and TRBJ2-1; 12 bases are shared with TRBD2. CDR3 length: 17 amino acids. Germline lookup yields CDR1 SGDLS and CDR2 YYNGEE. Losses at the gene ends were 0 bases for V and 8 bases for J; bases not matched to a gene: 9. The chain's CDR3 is CASSVDPSGGALDEQFF. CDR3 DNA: TGTGCCAGCAGCGTAGATCCTAGCGGGGGGGCTTTAGATGAGCAGTTCTTC.

CDR3 sequence (DNA): TGTGCCAGCAGCTACGGACAGGGAGGTGGCTACACCTTC. Amino acid sequence: CASSYGQGGGYTF. This rearrangement joins TRBV11-1 to TRBJ1-2; 8 nucleotides agree with TRBD1. CDR1 is SGHAT, CDR2 FQDESV, per germline (reference sequence). The CDR3 spans 13 residues. Trimming removed 4 bases from V and 7 bases from J; junction bases left unmatched: 5.

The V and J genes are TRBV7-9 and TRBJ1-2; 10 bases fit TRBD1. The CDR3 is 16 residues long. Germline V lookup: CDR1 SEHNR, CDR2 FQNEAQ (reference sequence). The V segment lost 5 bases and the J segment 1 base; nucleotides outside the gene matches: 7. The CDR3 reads CASSATDRGLNYGYTF. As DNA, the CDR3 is TGTGCCAGCAGCGCAACAGACAGGGGGCTTAACTATGGCTACACCTTC.

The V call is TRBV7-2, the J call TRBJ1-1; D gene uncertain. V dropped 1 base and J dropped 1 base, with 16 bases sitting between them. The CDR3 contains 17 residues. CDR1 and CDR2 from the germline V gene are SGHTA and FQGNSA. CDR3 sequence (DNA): TGTGCCAGCAGCTTAGGCCCCCTCGGAGGCCAGAACACTGAAGCTTTCTTT. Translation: CASSLGPLGGQNTEAFF.

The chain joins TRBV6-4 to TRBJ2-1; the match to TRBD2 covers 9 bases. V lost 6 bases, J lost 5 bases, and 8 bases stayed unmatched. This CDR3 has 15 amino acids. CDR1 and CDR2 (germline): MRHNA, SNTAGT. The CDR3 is CASSDVAGVNNEQFF. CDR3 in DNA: TGTGCCAGCAGCGACGTAGCGGGGGTTAACAATGAGCAGTTCTTC.

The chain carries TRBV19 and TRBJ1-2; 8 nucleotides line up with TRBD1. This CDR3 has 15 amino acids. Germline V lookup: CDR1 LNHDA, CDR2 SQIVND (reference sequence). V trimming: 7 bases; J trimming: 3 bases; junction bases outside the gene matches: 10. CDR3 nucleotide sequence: TGTGCCAGTATTCCGACAGGGGAAGGATACTATGGCTACACCTTC. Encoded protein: CASIPTGEGYYGYTF.

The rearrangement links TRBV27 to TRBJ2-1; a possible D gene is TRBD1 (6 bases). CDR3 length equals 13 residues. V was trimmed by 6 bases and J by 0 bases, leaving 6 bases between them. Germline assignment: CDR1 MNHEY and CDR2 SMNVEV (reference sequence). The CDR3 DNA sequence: TGTGCCAGCAGCAGGGGCTCCTACAATGAGCAGTTCTTC. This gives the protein CASSRGSYNEQFF.

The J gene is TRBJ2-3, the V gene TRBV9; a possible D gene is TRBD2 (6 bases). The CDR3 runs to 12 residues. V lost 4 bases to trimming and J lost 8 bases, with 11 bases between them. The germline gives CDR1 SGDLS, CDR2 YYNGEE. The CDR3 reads CASSRDGSTQYF. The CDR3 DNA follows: TGTGCCAGCAGCCGTGACGGGAGTACGCAGTATTTT.

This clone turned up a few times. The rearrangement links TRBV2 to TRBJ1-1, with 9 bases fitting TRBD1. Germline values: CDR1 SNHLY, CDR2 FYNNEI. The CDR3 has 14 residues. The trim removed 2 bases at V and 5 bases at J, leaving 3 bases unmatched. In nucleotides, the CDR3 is TGTGCCAGCAGTGAACTGACAGGGGGGACTGAAGCTTTCTTT. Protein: CASSELTGGTEAFF.

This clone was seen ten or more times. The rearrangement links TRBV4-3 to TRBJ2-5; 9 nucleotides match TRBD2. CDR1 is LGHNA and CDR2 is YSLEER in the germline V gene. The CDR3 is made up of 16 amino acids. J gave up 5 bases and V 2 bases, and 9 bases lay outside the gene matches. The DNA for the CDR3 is TGCGCCAGCAGCCAAAGTCTGGCGGGGGGGTTTGAGACCCAGTACTTC. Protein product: CASSQSLAGGFETQYF.

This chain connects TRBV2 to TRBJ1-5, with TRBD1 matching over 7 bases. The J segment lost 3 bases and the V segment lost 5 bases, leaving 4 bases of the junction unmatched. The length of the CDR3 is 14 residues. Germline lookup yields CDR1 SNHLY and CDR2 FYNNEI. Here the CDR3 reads CASSPGQDNQPQHF. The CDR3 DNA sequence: TGTGCCAGCAGTCCCGGACAGGACAATCAGCCCCAGCATTTT. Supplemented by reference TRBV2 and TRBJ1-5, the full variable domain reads EPEVTQTPSHQVTQMGQEVILRCVPISNHLYFYWYRQILGQKVEFLVSFYNNEISEKSEIFDDQFSVERPDGSNFTLKIRSTKLEDSAMYFCASSPGQDNQPQHFGDGTRLSIL.

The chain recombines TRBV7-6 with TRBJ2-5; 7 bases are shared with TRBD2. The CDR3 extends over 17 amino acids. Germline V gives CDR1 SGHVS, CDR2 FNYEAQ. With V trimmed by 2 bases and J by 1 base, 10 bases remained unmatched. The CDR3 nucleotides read TGTGCCAGCAGCTTACGCGGGCGGGGGAGCCCCCAAGAGACCCAGTACTTC. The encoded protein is CASSLRGRGSPQETQYF. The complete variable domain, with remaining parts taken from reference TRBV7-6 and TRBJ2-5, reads GAGVSQSPRYKVTKRGQDVALRCDPISGHVSLYWYRQALGQGPEFLTYFNYEAQQDKSGLPNDRFSAERPEGSISTLTIQRTEQRDSAMYRCASSLRGRGSPQETQYFGPGTRLLVL.

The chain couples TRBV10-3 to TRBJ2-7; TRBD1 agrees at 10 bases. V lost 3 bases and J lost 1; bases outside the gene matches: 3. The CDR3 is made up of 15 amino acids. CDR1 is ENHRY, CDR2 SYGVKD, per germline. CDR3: CAISDPGQGSYEQYF. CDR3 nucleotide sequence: TGTGCCATCAGTGACCCGGGACAGGGGTCCTACGAGCAGTACTTC.

CDR3 residues: CASSIAIAGGQETQYF. The CDR3 region has the DNA TGTGCCAGCAGTATCGCAATAGCGGGGGGGCAAGAGACCCAGTACTTC. J is TRBJ2-5 and V is TRBV27, with 11 positions matching TRBD2. The germline gives CDR1 MNHEY, CDR2 SMNVEV (reference sequence). J lost 2 bases, V lost 5 bases, and 7 bases had no gene match. The CDR3 is 16 residues long.

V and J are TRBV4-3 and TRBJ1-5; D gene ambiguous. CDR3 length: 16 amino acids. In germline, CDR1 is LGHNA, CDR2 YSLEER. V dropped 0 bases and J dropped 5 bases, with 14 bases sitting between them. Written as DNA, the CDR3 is TGCGCCAGCAGCCAAGATCTGTCAGCGAACCATCAGCCCCAGCATTTT. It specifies CASSQDLSANHQPQHF.

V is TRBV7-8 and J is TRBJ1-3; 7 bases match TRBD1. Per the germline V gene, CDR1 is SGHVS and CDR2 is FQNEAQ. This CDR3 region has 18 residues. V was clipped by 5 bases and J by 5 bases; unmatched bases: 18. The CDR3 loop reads CASSQFPSTTGRRNTIYF. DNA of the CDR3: TGTGCCAGCAGCCAATTTCCCTCTACGACAGGGCGGAGAAACACCATATATTTT.

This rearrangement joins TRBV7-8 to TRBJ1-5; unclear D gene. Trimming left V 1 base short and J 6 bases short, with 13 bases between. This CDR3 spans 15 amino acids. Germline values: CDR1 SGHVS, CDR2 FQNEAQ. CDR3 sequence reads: CASSLGRSSLQPQHF. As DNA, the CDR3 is TGTGCCAGCAGCTTAGGTCGGAGTAGCCTTCAGCCCCAGCATTTT.

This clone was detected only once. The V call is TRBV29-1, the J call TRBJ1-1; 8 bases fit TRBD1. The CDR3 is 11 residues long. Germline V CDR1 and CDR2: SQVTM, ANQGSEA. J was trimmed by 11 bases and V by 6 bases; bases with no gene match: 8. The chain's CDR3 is CSVQTGERAFF. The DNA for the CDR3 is TGCAGCGTACAGACAGGGGAACGGGCTTTCTTT.

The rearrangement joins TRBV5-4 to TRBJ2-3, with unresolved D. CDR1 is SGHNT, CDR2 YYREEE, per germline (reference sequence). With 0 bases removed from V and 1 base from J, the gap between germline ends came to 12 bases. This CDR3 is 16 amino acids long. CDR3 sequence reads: CASSLGPVEGTDTQYF. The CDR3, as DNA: TGTGCCAGCAGCTTGGGCCCGGTAGAAGGCACAGATACGCAGTATTTT.

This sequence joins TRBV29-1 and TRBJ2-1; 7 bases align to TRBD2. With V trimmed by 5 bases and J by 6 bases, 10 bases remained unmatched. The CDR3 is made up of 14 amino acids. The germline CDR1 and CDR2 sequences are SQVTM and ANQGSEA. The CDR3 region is CSVSWRGGVNEQFF. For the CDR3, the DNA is TGCAGCGTTTCTTGGCGCGGGGGTGTCAATGAGCAGTTCTTC.

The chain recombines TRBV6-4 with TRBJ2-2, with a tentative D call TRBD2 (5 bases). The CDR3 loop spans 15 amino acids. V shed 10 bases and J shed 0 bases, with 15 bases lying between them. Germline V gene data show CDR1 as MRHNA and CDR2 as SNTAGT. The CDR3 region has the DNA TGTGCCACAGAAGTGGACTCCTCGAACACCGGGGAGCTGTTTTTT. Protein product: CATEVDSSNTGELFF.

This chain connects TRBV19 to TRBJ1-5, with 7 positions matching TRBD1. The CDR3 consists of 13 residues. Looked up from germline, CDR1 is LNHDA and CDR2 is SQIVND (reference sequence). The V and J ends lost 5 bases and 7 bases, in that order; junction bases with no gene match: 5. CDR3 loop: CASSDRVGQPQHF. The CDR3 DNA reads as TGTGCCAGTAGTGACAGGGTAGGACAGCCCCAGCATTTT.

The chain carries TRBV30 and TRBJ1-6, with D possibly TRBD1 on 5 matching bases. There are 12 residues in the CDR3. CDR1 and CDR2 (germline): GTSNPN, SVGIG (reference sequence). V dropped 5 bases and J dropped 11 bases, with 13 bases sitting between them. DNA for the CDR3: TGTGCCTGGGGACACAATTTGCCACCCCTCCACTTT. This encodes CAWGHNLPPLHF. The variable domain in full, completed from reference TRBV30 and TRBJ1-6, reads SQTIHQWPATLVQPVGSPLSLECTVEGTSNPNLYWYRQAAGRGLQLLFYSVGIGQISSEVPQNLSASRPQDRQFILSSKKLLLSDSGFYLCAWGHNLPPLHFGNGTRLTVT.